This entry describes one T cell receptor (beta chain). No antigen is known for it. This record belongs to a study of T-cell memory formation after mild COVID-19. General observations from the study: Clones shrinking between day 15 and 85 showed a balanced CD4/CD8 split, and those that grew later tilted toward CD4+.

TCRdb called the 5' RACE reads again in MiXCR, with one record for every CDR3 protein. The sample contains over 300,000 distinct CDR3 sequences, less than 25% of which appear only once. The CDR3 extends over 15 amino acids. CDR1 ENHRY and CDR2 SYGVKD come from the germline V gene. The V end was cut by 6 bases, the J end by 6 bases, with 21 bases between. The sequence was collected from a man in his late teens or twenties who had mild COVID-19 (a few samples of this study predate the infection). Cell type and time point are not known. The chain is built from TRBV10-3 and TRBJ2-7, with D possibly matching TRBD1 (5 bases). Input material: PBMCs or a T cell subset sorted from them (not recorded which). The CDR3 is CAIRQTTAALSEQYF. DNA for the CDR3: TGTGCCATCAGGCAGACGACAGCCGCCCTGTCCGAGCAGTACTTC.